The 10 T cell receptor beta chains below were found in one sample sequenced in a study of T cell responses to AZD1222 COVID-19 vaccine. TCRdb's copy holds only in-frame clones and misses some; the assay was immunoSEQ multiplex PCR. This table has about 94,000 clones, approximately 81% appearing once. Here the sequenced sample was peripheral blood, taken 28 days after the second AZD1222 dose. These receptors were obtained from an adult who received the AZD1222 COVID-19 vaccine.

The chain uses TRBV6-5 and TRBJ2-7; TRBD2 agrees at 7 bases. Germline V gives CDR1 MNHEY, CDR2 SVGAGI. The CDR3 runs to 16 residues. V lost 2 bases and J lost 2; bases outside the gene matches: 9. CDR3 DNA sequence: TGTGCCAGCAGTTACCGGGGGGTTGAAGTGGCCTACGAGCAGTACTTC. Its protein product is CASSYRGVEVAYEQYF.

This clone was observed a handful of times. The V call is TRBV29-1, the J call TRBJ2-1; tentatively, D is TRBD1 (5 bases). Germline V gene sequence: CDR1 SQVTM, CDR2 ANQGSEA. CDR3 size: 14 residues. V was trimmed by 7 bases and J by 5 bases, leaving 18 bases between them. This CDR3 reads CSALLGADNNEQFF. In nucleotides, the CDR3 is TGCAGCGCCCTTCTTGGGGCAGACAACAATGAGCAGTTCTTC.

The V gene is TRBV7-3, the J gene TRBJ2-3, with D perhaps matching TRBD2 (6 bases). This CDR3 comprises 13 residues. V lost 5 bases and J lost 0, with 6 bases in between. The V gene's germline CDR1 is SGHTA and CDR2 FQGTGA. CDR3 protein: CASSGTSTDTQYF. The CDR3 DNA sequence: TGTGCCAGCAGCGGGACTAGCACAGATACGCAGTATTTT.

The chain is built from TRBV28 and TRBJ2-3; D ambiguous. Between the trimmed V and J ends, which lost 4 bases and 2 bases, there was a span of 10 bases. Germline-derived CDR1 and CDR2 are MDHEN and SYDVKM. There are 14 residues in the CDR3. The CDR3 DNA reads TGTGCCAGCAGTTCGGATTCCTCCACAGATACGCAGTATTTT. It translates to CASSSDSSTDTQYF.

Here the CDR3 reads CASRKDRDTEAFF. The CDR3 DNA is TGTGCCAGTAGGAAGGACAGGGACACTGAAGCTTTCTTT. The chain is built from TRBV19 and TRBJ1-1, with 8 positions matching TRBD1. Germline loops: CDR1 LNHDA, CDR2 SQIVND (reference sequence). The CDR3 is 13 residues long. The V segment lost 6 bases and the J segment 3 bases; nucleotides outside the gene matches: 3.

V gene TRBV7-2 combines with J gene TRBJ2-1, with 7 bases matching TRBD2. The CDR3 consists of 15 residues. Trimming removed 6 bases from V and 7 bases from J; junction bases left unmatched: 12. Germline V gives CDR1 SGHTA, CDR2 FQGNSA. The CDR3 sequence: CASSSGGGSGNEQFF. The CDR3 DNA sequence: TGTGCCAGCAGTTCTGGGGGGGGATCGGGAAATGAGCAGTTCTTC.

The rearrangement links TRBV18 to TRBJ2-7; 7 bases fit TRBD1. V shed 3 bases and J 3 bases; nucleotides not matched to a gene: 8. The CDR3 covers 15 residues. Germline V lookup: CDR1 KGHSH, CDR2 LQKENI. CDR3 DNA: TGTGCCAGCTCACCTACCGGGGACAGTTACTACGAGCAGTACTTC. This encodes CASSPTGDSYYEQYF.

This chain links TRBV2 with TRBJ1-5; 8 bases are a match to TRBD1. In germline, CDR1 is SNHLY, CDR2 FYNNEI. CDR3 length equals 11 residues. After removal of 5 bases from V and 12 bases from J, the junction contained 3 bases not matched to a gene. The CDR3 spells CASSLDRVQHF. The CDR3 bases are TGTGCCAGCAGTTTGGACAGGGTCCAGCATTTT. Filled out from reference TRBV2 and TRBJ1-5, the complete variable domain reads EPEVTQTPSHQVTQMGQEVILRCVPISNHLYFYWYRQILGQKVEFLVSFYNNEISEKSEIFDDQFSVERPDGSNFTLKIRSTKLEDSAMYFCASSLDRVQHFGDGTRLSIL.

The rearrangement uses TRBV6-5 and TRBJ1-3; D ambiguous. Germline-derived CDR1 and CDR2 are MNHEY and SVGAGI. With 0 bases removed from V and 4 bases from J, the gap between germline ends came to 13 bases. CDR3 length: 16 residues. The CDR3 nucleotides read TGTGCCAGCAGTTACTCGGTTTTGGACTCCGGAAACACCATATATTTT. Encoded protein: CASSYSVLDSGNTIYF.

J is TRBJ2-1 and V is TRBV6-2 or TRBV6-3, with TRBD2 identical over 12 bases. J lost 8 bases, V lost 0 bases, and 14 bases had no gene match. From germline, CDR1 is MNHEY and CDR2 SVGEGT. The CDR3 loop spans 19 amino acids. The CDR3 region has the DNA TGTGCCAGCAGTTACTCGCTAGCGGGAGGGTCCAGCCCCCGAGATGAGCAGTTCTTC. This encodes CASSYSLAGGSSPRDEQFF.